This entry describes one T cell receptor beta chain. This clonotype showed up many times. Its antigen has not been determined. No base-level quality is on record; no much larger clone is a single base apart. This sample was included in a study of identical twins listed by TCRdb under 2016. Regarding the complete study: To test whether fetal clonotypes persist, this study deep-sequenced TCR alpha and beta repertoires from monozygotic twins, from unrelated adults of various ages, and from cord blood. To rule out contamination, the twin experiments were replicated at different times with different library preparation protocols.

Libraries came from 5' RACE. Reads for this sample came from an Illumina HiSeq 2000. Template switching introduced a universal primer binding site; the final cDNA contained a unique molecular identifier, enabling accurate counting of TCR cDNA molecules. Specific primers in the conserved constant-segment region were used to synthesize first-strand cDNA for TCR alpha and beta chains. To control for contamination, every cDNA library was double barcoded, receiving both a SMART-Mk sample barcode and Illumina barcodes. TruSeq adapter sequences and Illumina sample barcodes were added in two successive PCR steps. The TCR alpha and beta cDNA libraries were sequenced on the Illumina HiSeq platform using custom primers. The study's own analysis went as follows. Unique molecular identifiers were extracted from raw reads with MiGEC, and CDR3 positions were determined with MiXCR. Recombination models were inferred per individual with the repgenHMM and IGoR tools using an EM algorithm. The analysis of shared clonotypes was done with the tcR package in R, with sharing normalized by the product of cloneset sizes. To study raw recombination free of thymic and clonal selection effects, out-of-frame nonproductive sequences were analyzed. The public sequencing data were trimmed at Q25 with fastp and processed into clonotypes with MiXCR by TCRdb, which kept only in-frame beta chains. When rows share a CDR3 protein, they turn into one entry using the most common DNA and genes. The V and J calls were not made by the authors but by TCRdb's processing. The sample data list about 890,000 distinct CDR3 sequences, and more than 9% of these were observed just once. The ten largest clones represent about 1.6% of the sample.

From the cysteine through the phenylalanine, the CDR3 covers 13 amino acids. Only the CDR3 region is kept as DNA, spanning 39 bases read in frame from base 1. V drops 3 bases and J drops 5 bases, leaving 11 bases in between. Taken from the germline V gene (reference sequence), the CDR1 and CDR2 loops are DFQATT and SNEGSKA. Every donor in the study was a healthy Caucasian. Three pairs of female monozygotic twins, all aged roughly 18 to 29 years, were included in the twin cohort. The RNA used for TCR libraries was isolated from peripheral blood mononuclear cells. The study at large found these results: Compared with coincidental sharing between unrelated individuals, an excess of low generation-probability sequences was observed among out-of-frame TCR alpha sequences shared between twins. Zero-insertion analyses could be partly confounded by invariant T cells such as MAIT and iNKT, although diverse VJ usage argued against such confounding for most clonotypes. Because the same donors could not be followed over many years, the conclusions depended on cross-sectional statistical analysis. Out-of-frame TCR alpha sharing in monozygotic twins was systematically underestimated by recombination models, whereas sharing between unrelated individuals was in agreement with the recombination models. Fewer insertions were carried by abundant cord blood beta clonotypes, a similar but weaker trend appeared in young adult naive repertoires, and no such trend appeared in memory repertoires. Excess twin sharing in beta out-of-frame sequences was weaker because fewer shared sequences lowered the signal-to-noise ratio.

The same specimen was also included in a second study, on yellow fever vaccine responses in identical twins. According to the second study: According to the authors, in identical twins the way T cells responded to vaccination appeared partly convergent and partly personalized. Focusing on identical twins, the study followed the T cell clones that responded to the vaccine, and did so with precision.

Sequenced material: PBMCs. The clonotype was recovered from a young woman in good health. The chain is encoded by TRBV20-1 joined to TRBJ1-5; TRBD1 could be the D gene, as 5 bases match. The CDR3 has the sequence CSASGDVHQPQHF. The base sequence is TGCAGTGCTAGCGGGGACGTTCATCAGCCCCAGCATTTT.